The 8 T cell receptor beta chains below all came from one sample that was sequenced in a study of shared clonotypes between healthy human individuals. Produced via immunoSEQ multiplex PCR; TCRdb's table is partial and in-frame only. The sample shows 2 million to 2.5 million clones, over 85% of them seen only once. Sequencing was performed on naive CD4+ T cells from PBMCs. The subset is: CD45RA+ positively selected. Source of these receptors: a man between 18 and 29 years old in good health. Some clones in this sample may be carry-over from other donors' samples.

The V and J genes are TRBV7-2 and TRBJ1-2; the match to TRBD1 covers 8 bases. The CDR3 contains 15 residues. V trimming: 5 bases; J trimming: 2 bases; junction bases outside the gene matches: 7. Germline values: CDR1 SGHTA, CDR2 FQGNSA. The CDR3 region has the DNA TGTGCCAGCAGCCCTAGGACAGGGTCGAACTATGGCTACACCTTC. As protein: CASSPRTGSNYGYTF.

The chain carries TRBV5-1 and TRBJ2-7; possibly TRBD1 for D (7 bases). The germline gives CDR1 SGHRS, CDR2 YFSETQ. Trimming pared 4 bases from V and 4 bases from J, leaving 18 bases between. This CDR3 spans 15 amino acids. CDR3 in DNA: TGCGCCAGCAGCCCACGGGGGACAGACCTGTACGAGCAGTACTTC. The encoded protein is CASSPRGTDLYEQYF.

The J gene is TRBJ2-3, the V gene TRBV2; D might be TRBD2 (6 bases). V shed 10 bases and J shed 2 bases, with 13 bases lying between them. The CDR3 has 13 residues. CDR1 is SNHLY, CDR2 FYNNEI, per germline. This CDR3 is CATLGLVTDTQYF. DNA of the CDR3: TGTGCCACCCTGGGACTGGTCACAGATACGCAGTATTTT.

This chain joins TRBV19 and TRBJ2-4; TRBD2 aligns across 7 bases. The CDR3 length is 17 residues. Germline values: CDR1 LNHDA, CDR2 SQIVND (reference sequence). V lost 4 bases and J lost 1; bases outside the gene matches: 10. CDR3 DNA: TGTGCCAGTAGTAATCCCGGGACTATTGGGGCCAAAAACATTCAGTACTTC. Its protein product is CASSNPGTIGAKNIQYF.

The rearrangement links TRBV12-5 to TRBJ2-7; D possibly uses TRBD1 or TRBD2 (5 bases each). The V gene's germline CDR1 is LGHNT and CDR2 FRNRAP. CDR3 length: 13 amino acids. V was shortened by 0 bases and J by 4 bases, with 7 bases between the two germline ends. The CDR3 DNA follows: TGTGCTAGTGGTTTGGTAGAGGGGTACGAGCAGTACTTC. Translation: CASGLVEGYEQYF.

This clone was seen just once. The chain recombines TRBV6-4 with TRBJ1-2, with a possible D match to TRBD1 (6 bases). The CDR3 has 15 amino acids. The germline V and J ends were trimmed by 3 bases and 7 bases, with 18 bases remaining between them. CDR1 MRHNA and CDR2 SNTAGT come from the germline V gene. CDR3 coding DNA: TGTGCCAGCAGTGAGGGGAGCGGGACATACGGTGGCTACACCTTC. It is translated as CASSEGSGTYGGYTF.

The chain links TRBV28 to TRBJ1-1; no reliable D call. In germline, CDR1 is MDHEN, CDR2 SYDVKM. The length of the CDR3 is 14 residues. V dropped 6 bases and J dropped 4 bases, with 15 bases sitting between them. CDR3 loop: CASSLENPGTEAFF. The CDR3 bases are TGTGCCAGCAGCCTCGAAAACCCCGGCACTGAAGCTTTCTTT.

Remarks on this clone: This sample includes further DNA sequences coding for the same CDR3. The V and J genes are TRBV5-4 and TRBJ2-2; TRBD1 aligns across 7 bases. CDR3 length: 15 residues. Germline V gene data show CDR1 as SGHNT and CDR2 as YYREEE (reference sequence). The V gene end was trimmed by 2 bases and the J gene end by 3 bases; junction bases not matched to a gene: 4. The chain's CDR3 is CASSLGQGDTGELFF. CDR3 bases: TGTGCCAGCAGCTTAGGGCAGGGGGACACCGGGGAGCTGTTTTTT.